This T cell receptor beta chain was sequenced in a study of blood T cell repertoires in COVID-19. Study summary: T cells, B-cell-depleted T cells, or PBMCs provided the cDNA or gDNA that served as material.

The method was immunoSEQ multiplex PCR; TCRdb's version includes in-frame clones alone and lacks a portion of them. This sample has 200,000 to 300,000 clones; approximately 86% occur once, and the top ten carry 3.3%. Cohorts were assigned according to the clinical history that participants reported. The length of the CDR3 is 15 residues. V shed 6 bases and J 4 bases; nucleotides not matched to a gene: 6. Germline loops: CDR1 LGHDT, CDR2 YNNKEL (reference sequence). The gene calls are TRBV3-1 (or the pseudogene TRBV3-2) and TRBJ1-5; 10 nucleotides match TRBD1. This TCR derives from a woman in her forties with acute COVID-19. The sample taken for sequencing was PBMCs or T cells enriched from blood (not recorded which). As DNA, the CDR3 is TGTGCCAGCAGTCAGACAGGGGGCAGGAATCAGCCCCAGCATTTT. This sequence encodes CASSQTGGRNQPQHF.